The text below deals with one T cell receptor beta chain. Per the study methods: Amplification of reference gene primers was used by the study to estimate nucleated cell counts. Clones were sequenced by immunoSEQ multiplex PCR, and TCRdb holds only the in-frame ones, with some missing. From that table come the V and J calls and clone size; the DNA was used to work out D and trimming. In the table there are 190,000 or so clones, roughly 90% of which are singletons. The sample originates from a study of blood T cell repertoires in COVID-19. Overall study: Sites across the United States, Italy and Spain contributed samples from acute and convalescent COVID-19.

V lost 4 bases, J lost 2 bases, and 9 bases lay in between. The CDR3 is made up of 15 amino acids. Germline CDR1 and CDR2: SGHTA and FQGTGA. In assigning cohorts, the study relied on participant-reported clinical history. Recovered Cohort 3 donors showed two negative PCRs, clearance, or symptom resolution. The source of this sequence is a woman aged 18 to 35 who had recovered from COVID-19. The V call is TRBV7-3, the J call TRBJ2-6; a possible D gene is TRBD1 (6 bases). The source material was PBMCs or T cells enriched from blood (not recorded which). CDR3 amino acids: CASSSTGTGANVLTF. The CDR3, as DNA: TGTGCCAGCAGCTCTACAGGGACTGGGGCCAACGTCCTGACTTTC.